The source of this T cell receptor (beta chain) is a study of blood T cell repertoires in COVID-19. Turning to the study itself: Sample material is recorded as cDNA or gDNA derived from T cells, B-cell-depleted T cells, or PBMCs.

As processed by the authors: Using reference gene primer amplification, nucleated cell counts were estimated. Profiling relied on immunoSEQ multiplex PCR, and the TCRdb table lists in-frame clones only, not all of them. Clone size and the V and J calls come from that table; the DNA yielded D and trimming. The sample consists of hundreds of thousands of clones, more than 80% of them appearing once. The CDR3 is 15 amino acids. During active infection, Seattle patients enrolled and were then monitored through disease. The sample comprised peripheral blood. V gene TRBV21-1 combines with J gene TRBJ1-4; TRBD1, the table's D call, lacks a check against the DNA. TRBV21-1 is annotated as a pseudogene. The TCR comes from a woman younger than 45 with COVID-19, enrolled during active disease. Written as DNA, the CDR3 is TGTGCCAGCAGCATCCGGGACAGGAGTAATGAAAAACTGTTTTTT. Its translation is CASSIRDRSNEKLFF.